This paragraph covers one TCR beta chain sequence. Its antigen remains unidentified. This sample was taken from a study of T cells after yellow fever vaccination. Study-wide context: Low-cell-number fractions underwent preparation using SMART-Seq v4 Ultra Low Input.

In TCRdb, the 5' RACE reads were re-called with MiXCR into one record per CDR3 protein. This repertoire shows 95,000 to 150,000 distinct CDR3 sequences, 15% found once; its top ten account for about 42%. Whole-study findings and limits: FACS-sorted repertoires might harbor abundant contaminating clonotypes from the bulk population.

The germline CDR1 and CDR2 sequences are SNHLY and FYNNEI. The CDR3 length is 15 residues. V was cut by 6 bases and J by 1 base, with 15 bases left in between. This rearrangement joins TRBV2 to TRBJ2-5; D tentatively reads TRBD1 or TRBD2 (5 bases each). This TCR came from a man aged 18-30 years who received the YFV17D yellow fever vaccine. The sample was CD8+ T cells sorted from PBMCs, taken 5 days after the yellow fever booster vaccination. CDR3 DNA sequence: TGTGCCAGCAGGACCGGGACCACCGTCCAAGAGACCCAGTACTTC. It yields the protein CASRTGTTVQETQYF.